These T cell receptor beta chains were read from a single sample in a study of blood T cell repertoires in COVID-19. The assay was immunoSEQ multiplex PCR, and TCRdb's table has in-frame clones only and misses some. The table lists 540,000 or so clones, approximately 91% of them singletons. Input material: peripheral blood. Receptor source: a woman between 50 and 59 years old with COVID-19, enrolled during active disease. Each CDR3 is given with its conserved first and last residue. A D gene is named only where the DNA matches it firmly. Only part of the rows carry a size: once, few, many, or a class if the clone is expanded.

d_gene | abundance | j_gene | v_gene | CDR3aa | CDR3nt
. | . | TRBJ2-1 | TRBV19 | CASHPAGRQAYNEQFF | TGTGCCAGCCACCCGGCCGGCAGGCAGGCCTACAATGAGCAGTTCTTC
TRBD2 | . | TRBJ2-7 | TRBV7-6 | CASSSPSGGGTYEQYF | TGTGCCAGCAGCTCGCCTAGCGGGGGGGGTACTTACGAGCAGTACTTC
. | once | TRBJ2-1 | TRBV5-1 | CASKEGGYNEQFF | TGCGCCAGCAAGGAGGGGGGGTACAATGAGCAGTTCTTC
TRBD2 | . | TRBJ2-4 | TRBV5-6 | CASSYTGLVNIQYF | TGTGCCAGCAGCTATACGGGACTAGTTAACATTCAGTACTTC
. | once | TRBJ1-2 | TRBV10-1 | CASSTRQVTTQYNGYTF | TGCGCCAGCAGCACCCGACAAGTAACGACCCAATATAATGGCTACACCTTC
. | . | TRBJ1-2 | TRBV6-6 | CAIRTDYGYTF | TGTGCCATCCGGACTGACTATGGCTACACCTTC
. | . | TRBJ1-2 | TRBV29-1 | CSVLIPGGNNYGYTF | TGCAGCGTTCTTATTCCGGGAGGGAACAACTATGGCTACACCTTC
. | once | TRBJ1-6 | TRBV10-2 | CASYEFWSSPLHF | TGCGCCAGTTACGAATTTTGGAGTTCACCCCTCCACTTT
. | . | TRBJ2-5 | TRBV19 | CASRSLLEETQYF | TGTGCCAGTAGGAGTCTCCTTGAGGAGACCCAGTACTTC
. | . | TRBJ1-5 | TRBV19 | CASNEGLIGNQPQHF | TGTGCCAGTAACGAGGGCTTGATTGGCAATCAGCCCCAGCATTTT
TRBD1 | . | TRBJ2-7 | TRBV15 | CATRSTPGQGADEQYF | TGTGCCACCAGGTCGACACCGGGACAGGGGGCCGACGAGCAGTACTTC
TRBD1 | . | TRBJ1-2 | TRBV2 | CASTSGQGGRF | TGTGCCAGCACTTCGGGACAGGGTGGACGCTTC
TRBD1 | . | TRBJ2-3 | TRBV13 | CASSWTGGLGSTDTQYF | TGTGCCAGCAGCTGGACAGGGGGACTAGGGAGCACAGATACGCAGTATTTT
. | . | TRBJ2-5 | TRBV5-1 | CASSLAQGLETQYF | TGCGCCAGCAGCTTGGCACAGGGTTTAGAGACCCAGTACTTC
TRBD1 | . | TRBJ2-7 | TRBV6-5 | CASRPGTGGAYEQYF | TGTGCCAGCAGGCCCGGGACAGGGGGCGCCTACGAGCAGTACTTC